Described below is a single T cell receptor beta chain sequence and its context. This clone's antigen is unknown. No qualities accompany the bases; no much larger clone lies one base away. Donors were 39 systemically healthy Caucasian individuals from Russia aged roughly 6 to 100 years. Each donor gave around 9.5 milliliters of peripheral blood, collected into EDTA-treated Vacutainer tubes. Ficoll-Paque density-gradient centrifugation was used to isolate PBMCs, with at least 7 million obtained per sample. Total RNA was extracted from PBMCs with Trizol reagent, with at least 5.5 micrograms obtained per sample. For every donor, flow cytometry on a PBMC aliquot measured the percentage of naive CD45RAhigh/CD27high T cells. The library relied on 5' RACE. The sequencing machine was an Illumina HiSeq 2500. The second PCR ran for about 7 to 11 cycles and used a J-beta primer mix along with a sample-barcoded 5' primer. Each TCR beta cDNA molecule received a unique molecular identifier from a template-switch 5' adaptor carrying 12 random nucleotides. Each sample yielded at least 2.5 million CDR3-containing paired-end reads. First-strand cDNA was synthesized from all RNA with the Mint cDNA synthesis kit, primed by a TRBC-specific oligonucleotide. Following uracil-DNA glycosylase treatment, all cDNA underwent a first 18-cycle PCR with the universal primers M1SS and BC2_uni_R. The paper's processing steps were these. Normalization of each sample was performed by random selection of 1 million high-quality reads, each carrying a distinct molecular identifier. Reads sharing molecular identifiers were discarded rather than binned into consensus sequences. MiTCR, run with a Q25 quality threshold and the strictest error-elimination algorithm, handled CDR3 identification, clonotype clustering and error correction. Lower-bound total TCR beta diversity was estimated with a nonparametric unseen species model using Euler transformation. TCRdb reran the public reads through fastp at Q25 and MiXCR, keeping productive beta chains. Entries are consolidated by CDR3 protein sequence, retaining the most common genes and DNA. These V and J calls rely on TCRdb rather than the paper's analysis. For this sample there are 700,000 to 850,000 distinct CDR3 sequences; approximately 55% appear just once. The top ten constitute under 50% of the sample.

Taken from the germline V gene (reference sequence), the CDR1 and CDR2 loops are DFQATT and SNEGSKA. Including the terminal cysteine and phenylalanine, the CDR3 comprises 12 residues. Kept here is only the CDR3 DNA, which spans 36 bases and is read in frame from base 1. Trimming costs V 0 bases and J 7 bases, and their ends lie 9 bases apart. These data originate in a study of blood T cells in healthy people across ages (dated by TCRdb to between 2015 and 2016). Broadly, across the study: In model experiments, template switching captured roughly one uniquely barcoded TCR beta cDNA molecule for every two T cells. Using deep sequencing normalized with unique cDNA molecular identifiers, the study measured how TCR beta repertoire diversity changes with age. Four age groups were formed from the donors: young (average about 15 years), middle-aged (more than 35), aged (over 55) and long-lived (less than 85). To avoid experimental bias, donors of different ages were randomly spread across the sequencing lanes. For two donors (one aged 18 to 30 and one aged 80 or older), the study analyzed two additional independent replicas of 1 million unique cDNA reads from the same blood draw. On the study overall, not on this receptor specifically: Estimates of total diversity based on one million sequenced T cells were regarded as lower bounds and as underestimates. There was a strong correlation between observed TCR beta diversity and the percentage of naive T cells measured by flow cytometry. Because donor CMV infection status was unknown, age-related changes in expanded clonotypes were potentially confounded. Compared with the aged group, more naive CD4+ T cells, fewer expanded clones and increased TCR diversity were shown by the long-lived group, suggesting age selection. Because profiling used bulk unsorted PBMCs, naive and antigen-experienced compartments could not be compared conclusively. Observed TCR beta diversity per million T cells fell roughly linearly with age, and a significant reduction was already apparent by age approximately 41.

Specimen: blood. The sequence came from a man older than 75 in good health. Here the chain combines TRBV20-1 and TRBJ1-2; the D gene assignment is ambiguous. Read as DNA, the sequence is TGCAGTGCTAGAGATGTCGACGGTGGCTACACCTTC. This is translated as CSARDVDGGYTF.